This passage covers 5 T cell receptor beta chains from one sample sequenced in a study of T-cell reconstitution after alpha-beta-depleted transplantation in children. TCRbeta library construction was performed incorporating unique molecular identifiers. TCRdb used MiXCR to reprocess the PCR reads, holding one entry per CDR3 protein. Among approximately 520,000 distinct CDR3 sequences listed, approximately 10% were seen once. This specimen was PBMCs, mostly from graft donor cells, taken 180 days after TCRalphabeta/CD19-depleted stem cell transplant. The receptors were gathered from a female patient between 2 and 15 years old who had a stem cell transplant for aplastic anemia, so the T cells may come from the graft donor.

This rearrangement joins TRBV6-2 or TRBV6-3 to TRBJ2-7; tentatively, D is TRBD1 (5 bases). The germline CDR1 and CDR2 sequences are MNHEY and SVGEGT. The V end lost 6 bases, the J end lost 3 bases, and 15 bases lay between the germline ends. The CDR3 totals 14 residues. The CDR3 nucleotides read TGTGCCAGCAGCTACAGGTCGGGTGACTACGAGCAGTACTTC. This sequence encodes CASSYRSGDYEQYF.

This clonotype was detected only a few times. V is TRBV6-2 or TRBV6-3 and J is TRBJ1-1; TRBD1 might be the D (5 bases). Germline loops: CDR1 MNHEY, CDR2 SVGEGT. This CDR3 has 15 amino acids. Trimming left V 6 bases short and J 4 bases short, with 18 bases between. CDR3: CASSTTGRVITEAFF. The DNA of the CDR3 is TGTGCCAGCAGCACGACTGGCAGGGTGATCACTGAAGCTTTCTTT.

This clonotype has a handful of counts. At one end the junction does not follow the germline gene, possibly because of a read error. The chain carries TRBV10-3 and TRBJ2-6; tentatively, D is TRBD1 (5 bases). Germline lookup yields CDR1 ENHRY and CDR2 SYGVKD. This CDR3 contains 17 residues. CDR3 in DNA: TGTGCCATCAGAGAAGGAGAGTTTAGCTCTGGGGCCAACGGCCTGACTTTC. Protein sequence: CAIREGEFSSGANGLTF.

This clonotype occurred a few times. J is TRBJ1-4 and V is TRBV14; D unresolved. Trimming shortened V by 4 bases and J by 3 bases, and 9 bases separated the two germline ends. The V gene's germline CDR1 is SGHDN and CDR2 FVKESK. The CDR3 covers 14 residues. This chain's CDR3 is CASSRSKANEKLFF. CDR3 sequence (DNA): TGTGCCAGCAGCCGGTCGAAAGCTAATGAAAAACTGTTTTTT. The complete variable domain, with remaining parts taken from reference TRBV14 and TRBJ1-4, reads EAGVTQFPSHSVIEKGQTVTLRCDPISGHDNLYWYRRVMGKEIKFLLHFVKESKQDESGMPNNRFLAERTGGTYSTLKVQPAELEDSGVYFCASSRSKANEKLFFGSGTQLSVL.

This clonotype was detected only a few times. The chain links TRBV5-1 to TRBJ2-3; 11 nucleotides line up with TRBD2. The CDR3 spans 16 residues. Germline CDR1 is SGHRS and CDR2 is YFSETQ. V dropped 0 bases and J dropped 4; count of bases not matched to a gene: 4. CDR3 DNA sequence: TGCGCCAGCAGCTTGGGGACTAGCGGGCGCGCAGATACGCAGTATTTT. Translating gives CASSLGTSGRADTQYF.